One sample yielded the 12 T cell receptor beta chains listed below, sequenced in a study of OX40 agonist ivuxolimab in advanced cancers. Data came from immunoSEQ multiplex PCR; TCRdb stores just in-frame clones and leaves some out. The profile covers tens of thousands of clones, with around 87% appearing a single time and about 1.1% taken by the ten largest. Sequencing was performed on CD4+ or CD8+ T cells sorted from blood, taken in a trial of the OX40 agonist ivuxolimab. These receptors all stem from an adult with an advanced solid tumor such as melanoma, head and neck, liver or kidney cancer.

CDR3 sequence: CASSLAGWEAFF. CDR3 sequence (DNA): TGTGCCAGCAGCTTGGCGGGGTGGGAAGCTTTCTTT. The genes are TRBV5-6 and TRBJ1-1, with D unclear. Germline V lookup: CDR1 SGHDT, CDR2 YYEEEE. This CDR3 region has 12 residues. V lost 0 bases and J 8 bases, leaving 8 bases between the germline ends.

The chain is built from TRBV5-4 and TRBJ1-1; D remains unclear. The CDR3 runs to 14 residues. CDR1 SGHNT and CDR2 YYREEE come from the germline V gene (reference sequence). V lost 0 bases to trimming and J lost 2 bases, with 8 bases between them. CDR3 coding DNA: TGTGCCAGCAGCTTGGCACAGACAAACACTGAAGCTTTCTTT. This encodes CASSLAQTNTEAFF.

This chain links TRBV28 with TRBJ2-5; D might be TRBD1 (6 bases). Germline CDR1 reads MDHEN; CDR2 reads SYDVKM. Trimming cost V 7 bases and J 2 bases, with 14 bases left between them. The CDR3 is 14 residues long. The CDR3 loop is CASIQGGRQETQYF. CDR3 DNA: TGTGCCAGCATCCAAGGGGGAAGGCAAGAGACCCAGTACTTC.

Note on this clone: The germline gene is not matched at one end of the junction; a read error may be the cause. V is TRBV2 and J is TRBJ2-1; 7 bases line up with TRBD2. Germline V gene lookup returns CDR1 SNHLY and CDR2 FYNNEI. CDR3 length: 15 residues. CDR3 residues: CASSEWTGGDNGQFF. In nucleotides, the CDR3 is TGTGCCAGCAGTGAATGGACGGGAGGAGACAATGGGCAGTTCTTC. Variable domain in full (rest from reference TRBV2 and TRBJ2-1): EPEVTQTPSHQVTQMGQEVILRCVPISNHLYFYWYRQILGQKVEFLVSFYNNEISEKSEIFDDQFSVERPDGSNFTLKIRSTKLEDSAMYFCASSEWTGGDNGQFFGPGTRLTVL.

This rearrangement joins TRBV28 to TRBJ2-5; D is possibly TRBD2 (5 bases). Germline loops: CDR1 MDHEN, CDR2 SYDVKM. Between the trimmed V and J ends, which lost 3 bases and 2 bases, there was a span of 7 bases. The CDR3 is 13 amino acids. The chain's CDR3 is CASSFSVQETQYF. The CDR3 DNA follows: TGTGCCAGCAGTTTTAGCGTACAAGAGACCCAGTACTTC.

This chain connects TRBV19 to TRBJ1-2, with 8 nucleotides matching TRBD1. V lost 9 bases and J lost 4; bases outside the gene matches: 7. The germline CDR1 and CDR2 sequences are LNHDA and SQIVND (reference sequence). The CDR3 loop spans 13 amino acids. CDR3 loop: CASGQGRVYGYTF. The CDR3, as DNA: TGTGCCAGCGGACAGGGCAGGGTCTATGGCTACACCTTC.

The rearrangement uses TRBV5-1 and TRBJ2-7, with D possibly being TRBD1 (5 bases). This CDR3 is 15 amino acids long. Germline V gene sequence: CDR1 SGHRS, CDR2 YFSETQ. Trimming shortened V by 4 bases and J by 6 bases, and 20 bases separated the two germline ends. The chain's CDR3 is CASSRTTGVVSEQYF. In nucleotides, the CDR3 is TGCGCCAGCAGCCGGACAACAGGAGTCGTGAGCGAGCAGTACTTC. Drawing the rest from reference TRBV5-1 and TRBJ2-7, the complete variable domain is KAGVTQTPRYLIKTRGQQVTLSCSPISGHRSVSWYQQTPGQGLQFLFEYFSETQRNKGNFPGRFSGRQFSNSRSEMNVSTLELGDSALYLCASSRTTGVVSEQYFGPGTRLTVT.

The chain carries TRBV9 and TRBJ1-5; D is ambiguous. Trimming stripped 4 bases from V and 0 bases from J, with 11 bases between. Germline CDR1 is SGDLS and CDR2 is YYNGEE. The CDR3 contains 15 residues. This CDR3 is CASSQGRDSNQPQHF. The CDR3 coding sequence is TGTGCCAGCAGCCAAGGGCGGGATAGCAATCAGCCCCAGCATTTT.

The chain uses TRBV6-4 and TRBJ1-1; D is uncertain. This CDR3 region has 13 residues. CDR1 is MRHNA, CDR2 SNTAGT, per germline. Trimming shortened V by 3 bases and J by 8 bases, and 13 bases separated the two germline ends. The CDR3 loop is CASSEWANGEAFF. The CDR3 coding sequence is TGTGCCAGCAGTGAATGGGCCAATGGGGAAGCTTTCTTT.

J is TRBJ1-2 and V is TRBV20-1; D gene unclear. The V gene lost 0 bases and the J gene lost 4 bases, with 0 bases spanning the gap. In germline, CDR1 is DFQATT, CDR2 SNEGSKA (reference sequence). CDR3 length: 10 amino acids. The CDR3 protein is CSARDYGYTF. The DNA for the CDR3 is TGCAGTGCTAGAGACTATGGCTACACCTTC.

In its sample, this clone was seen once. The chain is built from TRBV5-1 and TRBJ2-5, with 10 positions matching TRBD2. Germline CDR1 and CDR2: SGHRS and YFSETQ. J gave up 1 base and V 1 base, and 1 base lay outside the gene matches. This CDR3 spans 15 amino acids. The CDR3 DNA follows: TGCGCCAGCAGCTTGCTAGCGGGAGCCCAAGAGACCCAGTACTTC. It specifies CASSLLAGAQETQYF. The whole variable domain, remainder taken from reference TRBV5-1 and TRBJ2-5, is KAGVTQTPRYLIKTRGQQVTLSCSPISGHRSVSWYQQTPGQGLQFLFEYFSETQRNKGNFPGRFSGRQFSNSRSEMNVSTLELGDSALYLCASSLLAGAQETQYFGPGTRLLVL.

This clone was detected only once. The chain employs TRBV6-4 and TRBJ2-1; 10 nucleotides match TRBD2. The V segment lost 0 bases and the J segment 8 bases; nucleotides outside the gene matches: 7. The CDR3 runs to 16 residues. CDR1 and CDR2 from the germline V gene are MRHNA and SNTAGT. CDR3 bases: TGTGCCAGCAGTGACTCAGCTAGCGGGAGTGTGGATGAGCAGTTCTTC. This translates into CASSDSASGSVDEQFF.